These T cell receptor beta chains were read from a single sample in a study of blood T cell repertoires in COVID-19. Profiled with immunoSEQ multiplex PCR; TCRdb holds only in-frame clones, not every one. The repertoire includes 150,000 to 200,000 clones, around 89% of them detected once, and around 3% sits in the top ten. Sequenced sample: peripheral blood. All receptors come from a man aged 55 to 70 with acute or convalescent COVID-19. CDR3s include the opening cysteine and the closing phenylalanine or tryptophan. The D gene is left open where the match is weak. Part of the rows lack a size; the others show once, few, many or a class for expanded clones.

TGTGCCAGCAGTTACGATAGGAGAGGTGGCTACACCTTC CASSYDRRGGYTF once TRBV6-6 . TRBJ1-2
TGTGCCACCAGTGAGTCAAATCAGCCCCAGCATTTT CATSESNQPQHF . TRBV24-1 . TRBJ1-5
TGTGCCAGTAGTAATCAGGGGTCCACCGGGGAGCTGTTTTTT CASSNQGSTGELFF . TRBV19 . TRBJ2-2
TGTGCCAGCAGCCCCCGAGAAGCGGGGCACTACAATGAGCAGTTCTTC CASSPREAGHYNEQFF . TRBV9 TRBD2 TRBJ2-1
TGTGCCTGGAGTGTGGGCACAGGGTCGGGGAACATTCAGTACTTC CAWSVGTGSGNIQYF . TRBV30 . TRBJ2-4
TGCGCCAGCAGTGAGTCGGGCAGTTCCTACGAGCAGTACTTC CASSESGSSYEQYF . TRBV10-1 . TRBJ2-7
TGTGCCAGCAGCCCGAGGGACAGGGGGCGGACGTCTGGGGCCAACGTCCTGACTTTC CASSPRDRGRTSGANVLTF . TRBV11-2 TRBD1 TRBJ2-6
TGTGCCAGCAGTTACAGAGAGACCCAGTACTTC CASSYRETQYF . TRBV12-3/TRBV12-4 . TRBJ2-5
TGCAGCGTTGCACTGGAGACCCAGTACTTC CSVALETQYF . TRBV29-1 . TRBJ2-5
TGTGCCAGCAGTCCCTGGGGGATGGAGGGCTTAGGCTACACCTTC CASSPWGMEGLGYTF . TRBV27 . TRBJ1-2
TGTGCCAGCAGTTACTCGATTTGGGGGGCCGGGGAGCTGTTTTTT CASSYSIWGAGELFF . TRBV6-5 . TRBJ2-2
TGTGCCAGCAGCAACCCAGGGACAGGGGACGGGGAGCAGTACTTC CASSNPGTGDGEQYF . TRBV7-6 TRBD1 TRBJ2-7
TGCGCCAGCAGCTTGCCGGGGGGGAGCACAGATACGCAGTATTTT CASSLPGGSTDTQYF . TRBV5-1 TRBD2 TRBJ2-3
TGTGCCAGCAGCTTTGCGACTAGCGGTTTCTACGAGCAGTACTTC CASSFATSGFYEQYF . TRBV11-2 TRBD2 TRBJ2-7
TGTGCCAGCAGCGGACAAGCGAACACTGAAGCTTTCTTT CASSGQANTEAFF . TRBV3-1/TRBV3-2 . TRBJ1-1
TGTGCCAGCAGCTTTGGTGGAGACTCACCCCTCCACTTT CASSFGGDSPLHF once TRBV7-9 . TRBJ1-6
TGTGCCAGCAACTCGGGACACCTGAGCTCCTATAATTCACCCCTCCACTTT CASNSGHLSSYNSPLHF . TRBV5-5 . TRBJ1-6
TGTGCCACCAGTGATTTGGGCCTTTCAAGCTCCTACGAGCAGTACTTC CATSDLGLSSSYEQYF . TRBV24-1 . TRBJ2-7
TGTGCCAGCAGGGACCCAGGGTACGAGCAGTACTTC CASRDPGYEQYF many TRBV28 . TRBJ2-7
TGCGCCAGCAGCTTGGTGCCGGGGACTGAAGCTTTCTTT CASSLVPGTEAFF . TRBV5-1 . TRBJ1-1
TGTGCCAGCAGCTTAACGTCGGGACACTCTGGGGCCAACGTCCTGACTTTC CASSLTSGHSGANVLTF . TRBV7-3 . TRBJ2-6
TGTGCCAGCAGTCACCGGGTTTTTGGCTACACCTTC CASSHRVFGYTF . TRBV12-3/TRBV12-4 . TRBJ1-2
TGTGCCAGCAGCTTGGAACAGGGGATCAACACTGAAGCTTTCTTT CASSLEQGINTEAFF . TRBV5-4 TRBD1 TRBJ1-1
TGTGCCAGCAGTAAAAACCGGGGGGGACAGGGTTCGAGGGAGCAGTACTTC CASSKNRGGQGSREQYF . TRBV27 . TRBJ2-7
TGTGCCAGCAGCTTGGCGGGGAACAATGAGCAGTTCTTC CASSLAGNNEQFF once TRBV5-6 . TRBJ2-1
TGCAGCGCACAGGGCTCCCGCAATCAGCCCCAGCATTTT CSAQGSRNQPQHF . TRBV29-1 . TRBJ1-5
TGCGCCAGCAGCTTGCCAGCGACTAGCACAGATACGCAGTATTTT CASSLPATSTDTQYF . TRBV5-1 . TRBJ2-3
TGTGCCAGCAGCCCCCCGACAGGGCGCGAGCAGTACTTC CASSPPTGREQYF medium-sized TRBV9 TRBD1 TRBJ2-7
TGTGCCAGCAGCCAAGTAAGGGGGCCGCAAGAGACCCAGTACTTC CASSQVRGPQETQYF few TRBV14 TRBD1 TRBJ2-5
TGTGCCAGCACCGAGTCCCGGGACAGGATCACAGATACGCAGTATTTT CASTESRDRITDTQYF . TRBV21-1 . TRBJ2-3
TGTGCCAGCAGCTTAACTGGGACAGGCAACACCGGGGAGCTGTTTTTT CASSLTGTGNTGELFF . TRBV7-3 TRBD1 TRBJ2-2
TGCAGCGTTGAAGGCCAGGGGGCCTACGAGCAGTACTTC CSVEGQGAYEQYF once TRBV29-1 TRBD1 TRBJ2-7
TGTGCCAGTAGCACCGGGACAGGGTATAACCAAGAGACCCAGTACTTC CASSTGTGYNQETQYF once TRBV19 TRBD1 TRBJ2-5
TGCGCCAGCCGCAGGGACAGGTACAATGAGCAGTTCTTC CASRRDRYNEQFF . TRBV5-1 TRBD1 TRBJ2-1
TGTGCCAGCACGGGAGAAAACATTCAGTACTTC CASTGENIQYF . TRBV12-3/TRBV12-4 . TRBJ2-4
TGCGCCAGCAGCCTGGGGGGCAGGATCAATCAGCCCCAGCATTTT CASSLGGRINQPQHF few TRBV5-1 . TRBJ1-5
TGCGCCAGCAGCTTTGTGAGAGTCGCAGATACGCAGTATTTT CASSFVRVADTQYF . TRBV5-1 . TRBJ2-3
TGCGCCAGCAGCGTCGGACCGGGACAGGGATATACTAGCTTAACAGATACGCAGTATTTT CASSVGPGQGYTSLTDTQYF . TRBV10-1 TRBD1 TRBJ2-3
TGTGCCAGCAGCTGGGGACAGGGCCAGAATGAAAAACTGTTTTTT CASSWGQGQNEKLFF . TRBV7-9 TRBD1 TRBJ1-4
TGTGCCAGCAGCTTATACGGTCAGGGGGCAATCTCTGGAAACACCATATATTTT CASSLYGQGAISGNTIYF . TRBV7-9 TRBD1 TRBJ1-3
TGTGCCTGGAGTCCGAACAATAGCAATCAGCCCCAGCATTTT CAWSPNNSNQPQHF . TRBV30 . TRBJ1-5
TGCGCCAGCAGCTCTACCCCGACAGGGACTGAAGCTTTCTTT CASSSTPTGTEAFF few TRBV5-1 TRBD1 TRBJ1-1
TGTGCCAGCAGCCGAGGGCGGGGCCACGGAACTGAAGCTTTCTTT CASSRGRGHGTEAFF . TRBV5-6 . TRBJ1-1
TGTGCCAGCAGCCAAGGGCGGTTTGAAGCTTTCTTT CASSQGRFEAFF . TRBV3-1/TRBV3-2 . TRBJ1-1
TGTGCCTGGAGCCCCGGACAGGGGGCGATTGAGCAGTACTTC CAWSPGQGAIEQYF once TRBV30 TRBD1 TRBJ2-7
TGTGCCAGCAGACCGACAGGTTTCTCTGGAAACACCATATATTTT CASRPTGFSGNTIYF . TRBV6-5 . TRBJ1-3
TGTGCCAGCAGCTCTGGTGTCGTAACTATCTCACCCCTCCACTTT CASSSGVVTISPLHF . TRBV7-9 . TRBJ1-6
TGTGCCAGCAGTCCCGGGGTCCTGAACACTGAAGCTTTCTTT CASSPGVLNTEAFF . TRBV3-1/TRBV3-2 . TRBJ1-1
TGTGCCAGCAGGCCCGACAGAGCCTACGAGCAGTACTTC CASRPDRAYEQYF . TRBV6-7 . TRBJ2-7
TGTGCCAGCAGCCTACTGGGGGGACAGAAAACCAAACATGGCTACACCTTC CASSLLGGQKTKHGYTF . TRBV3-1/TRBV3-2 TRBD1 TRBJ1-2
TGTGCCTGGAGCAGACAGGTGTACAATGAGCAGTTCTTC CAWSRQVYNEQFF . TRBV30 . TRBJ2-1
TGTGCCAGAAGCTCGCCGGGACAGAGCTCCTACGAGCAGTACTTC CARSSPGQSSYEQYF . TRBV5-3 TRBD1 TRBJ2-7